This T cell receptor beta chain comes out of a study of shared clonotypes between healthy human individuals. Findings and limits, study-wide: Clonotypes which were not shared had lower generation probabilities than clonotypes that all four donors shared. Across four donors, naive CD4 shared roughly 5.2%, naive CD8 over 3%, memory CD4 2% to 2.5%, memory CD8 around 0.36%.

Germline CDR1 and CDR2: SGHTA and FQGNSA. V was trimmed by 5 bases and J by 3 bases, leaving 11 bases between them. CDR3 length: 14 residues. Assay: immunoSEQ multiplex PCR; the TCRdb copy retains only in-frame clones and omits some. Of a few million clones in the sample, approximately 94% were seen once. A remark on this clone: The target antigen is unknown.

Those who donated were healthy HIV-negative adults, with no recent acute infections or vaccinations reported. Sequenced input: naive CD4+ T cells sorted from blood. Subset meaning: CD45RA+ positively selected. The gene calls are TRBV7-2 and TRBJ2-1, with unresolved D. This receptor was taken from a man aged 18 to 35 in good health. The CDR3 nucleotides are TGTGCCAGCAGCCAGCGCGCCTACTACAATGAGCAGTTCTTC. Its protein product is CASSQRAYYNEQFF.